The clone carrying this T cell receptor (beta chain) was seen at least ten times. What it binds is not known. Trimming took 5 bases from V and 12 from J; bases not matched to a gene: 9. This CDR3 region has 14 residues. Germline values: CDR1 MNHNS, CDR2 SASEGT. The data derive from a study of metastatic and nonmetastatic thyroid tumors. About the study: Samples came from malignant and benign thyroid patients, and repertoires were compared across blood and tumor or nodule tissue.

Study-level findings and limits: Reportedly, malignant thyroid tumors had significantly higher TCR beta diversity than benign nodules, in blood and tumor.

None of the patients had undergone any treatment ahead of thyroid surgery. MiXCR re-clonotyped the PCR reads for TCRdb. The table has more than 40,000 clones, roughly 4% seen once. The rearrangement uses TRBV6-1 and TRBJ2-7, with 14 bases fitting TRBD2. Sequences were obtained from blood. The sequence came from a female donor with papillary thyroid cancer or a benign thyroid nodule (not recorded which). Some clones in this sample may be carry-over from other donors' samples. DNA for the CDR3: TGTGCCAGCAGTAATCGACTAGCGGGAGGGCCGGGGTACTTC. Encoded protein: CASSNRLAGGPGYF.